Listed below are T cell receptor beta chains from one sample, sequenced in a study of technical replicates of blood from a handful of donors. Clones were read by immunoSEQ multiplex PCR, and TCRdb kept only the in-frame ones, dropping some. The table lists roughly 97,000 clones, 90% to 97% of them singletons. The specimen was T cells isolated from PBMCs. The receptors here all came from a human donor in good health. Each CDR3 is given with its conserved first and last residue. A D gene is named only where the DNA matches it firmly. Clone size is given for some rows only: seen once, a few or many times, or a class if the clone is expanded.

clone_size	d_call	j_call	v_call	cdr3_nt	cdr3_aa
.	TRBD2	TRBJ2-1	TRBV4-1	TGCGCCAGCAGCCACCGGGCTAGCGGGAACAATGAGCAGTTCTTC	CASSHRASGNNEQFF
.	TRBD1	TRBJ1-1	TRBV27	TGTGCCAGCAGTTTTGACAGGGGGTACACTGAAGCTTTCTTT	CASSFDRGYTEAFF
.	.	TRBJ2-7	TRBV11-2	TGTGCCAGCAGCTTAGCGGTTCCCTACGAGCAGTACTTC	CASSLAVPYEQYF
.	TRBD2	TRBJ2-1	TRBV27	TGTGCCAGCAGTCCGGGACTAGCCTCCTACAATGAGCAGTTCTTC	CASSPGLASYNEQFF
.	.	TRBJ2-7	TRBV2	TGTGCCAGCAGTGAATTTCGGCGGGGCCTCTACGAGCAGTACTTC	CASSEFRRGLYEQYF
.	.	TRBJ2-2	TRBV27	TGTGCCAGCAGTTTACTATTGGGGGAGCTGTTTTTT	CASSLLLGELFF
.	TRBD2	TRBJ2-7	TRBV7-9	TGTGCCGCGCAGAAGCGGGAGGGGGTCGAGCAGTACTTC	CAAQKREGVEQYF
.	TRBD1	TRBJ2-3	TRBV7-9	TGTGCCAGCAGCTTAGGTTCAGGGGGCCAATGGCGTACGCAGTATTTT	CASSLGSGGQWRTQYF
.	TRBD2	TRBJ2-7	TRBV11-1	TGTGCCAGCAGCTTCGGACTAGCGGGAGTATCCTACGAGCAGTACTTC	CASSFGLAGVSYEQYF
.	.	TRBJ1-2	TRBV19	TGTGCCAGTAGTCAGGGGCATGATGGCTACACCTTC	CASSQGHDGYTF
.	.	TRBJ1-1	TRBV6-5	TGTGCCAGCAGTTACTCGAGGTCGTGGCAGAACACTGAAGCTTTCTTT	CASSYSRSWQNTEAFF
.	.	TRBJ2-1	TRBV7-9	TGTGCCAGCACCCCTAACAATGAGCAGTTCTTC	CASTPNNEQFF
.	TRBD1	TRBJ2-7	TRBV11-3	TGTGCCAGCAGACTAGTACAGGGGGCTTACGAGCAGTACTTC	CASRLVQGAYEQYF
.	TRBD1	TRBJ2-3	TRBV2	TGTGCCAGCAGTGGGGACAGTTTCTACACAGATACGCAGTATTTT	CASSGDSFYTDTQYF
.	TRBD1	TRBJ1-2	TRBV12-5	TGTGCTAGTGGCGTGGGACAGAACTATGGCTACACCTTC	CASGVGQNYGYTF
.	TRBD1	TRBJ2-4	TRBV14	TGTGCCAGCAGCCAAGATGGATGGGGACAGAAAAACATTCAGTACTTC	CASSQDGWGQKNIQYF
.	.	TRBJ1-4	TRBV30	TGTGCCTGGATTTCCGGGACAAAGGGTAGTTTT	CAWISGTKGSF
.	TRBD1	TRBJ1-2	TRBV10-3	TGTGCCATCACCACAGGGGGCGCAAAGGGCTACACCTTC	CAITTGGAKGYTF
once	.	TRBJ1-1	TRBV9	TGTGCCAGCGCCACAGGGCTCATGAACACTGAAGCTTTCTTT	CASATGLMNTEAFF
.	.	TRBJ2-2	TRBV7-3	TGTGCCAGCAGCGTTACAAACGGGGAGCTGTTTTTT	CASSVTNGELFF
.	.	TRBJ2-1	TRBV5-1	TGCGCCAGCAGCTTGAAGGGGCCAAATGAGCAGTTCTTC	CASSLKGPNEQFF
.	.	TRBJ2-5	TRBV19	TGTGCCAGTAATCCCTTGGGGCAGCCTCAAGAGACCCAGTACTTC	CASNPLGQPQETQYF
.	TRBD1	TRBJ2-1	TRBV19	TGTGCCAGTAGTTCCACAGGGGACAATGAGCAGTTCTTC	CASSSTGDNEQFF
.	.	TRBJ1-5	TRBV5-4	TGTGCCATTGGAGAGGGTGGCAATCAGCCCCAGCATTTT	CAIGEGGNQPQHF
.	.	TRBJ1-2	TRBV19	TGTGCCAGTAGCCGTACTAACTATGGCTACACCTTC	CASSRTNYGYTF
.	.	TRBJ1-4	TRBV5-1	TGCGCCAGCAGCCCTAAAGCAATTGCAACTAATGAAAAACTGTTTTTT	CASSPKAIATNEKLFF
.	.	TRBJ2-1	TRBV11-3	TGTGCCAGCAGCTTAGATCCAGCGTACAATGAGCAGTTCTTC	CASSLDPAYNEQFF
.	.	TRBJ1-1	TRBV25-1	TGTGCCAGCAGTGACGGCACTGAAGCTTTCTTT	CASSDGTEAFF
.	.	TRBJ1-4	TRBV5-6	TGTGCCAGCACCCGAGGGAACCTTGAAAAACTGTTTTTT	CASTRGNLEKLFF
.	.	TRBJ2-7	TRBV5-1	TGCGCCAGCAGCTTGGCCGACAGGTCCTACGAGCAGTACTTC	CASSLADRSYEQYF
.	.	TRBJ1-5	TRBV6-1	TGTGCCAGCAGTACCATTCTCGGGGTTCAGCCCCAGCATTTT	CASSTILGVQPQHF
.	TRBD2	TRBJ2-1	TRBV7-2	TGTGCCAGCAGCTTATTGGGCCCAGCGGGAGGTGCCTACAATGAGCAGTTCTTC	CASSLLGPAGGAYNEQFF
.	TRBD2	TRBJ2-1	TRBV30	TGTGCCTGGAGTTTAACCGGGACTAGATACTACAGCTACAATGAGCAGTTCTTC	CAWSLTGTRYYSYNEQFF
.	TRBD2	TRBJ2-1	TRBV6-5	TGTGCCAGCAGTTATCGGATACTAGCGGGGTACAATGAGCAGTTCTTC	CASSYRILAGYNEQFF
.	TRBD2	TRBJ2-3	TRBV5-4	TGTGCCAGCAGCTTGGGCCTAGCGGGAGGAGTCGCGCAGTATTTT	CASSLGLAGGVAQYF
.	TRBD1	TRBJ1-2	TRBV19	TGTGCCAGTAATAGCCCGGACAGGCCTTATGGCTACACCTTC	CASNSPDRPYGYTF
.	.	TRBJ1-5	TRBV19	TGTGCCAGTAGTTCACAGAGAAATCAGCCCCAGCATTTT	CASSSQRNQPQHF
.	.	TRBJ2-1	TRBV29-1	TGCAGCGTTCCCGCGGTGCGGATTTACAATGAGCAGTTCTTC	CSVPAVRIYNEQFF
once	.	TRBJ2-1	TRBV27	TGTGCCAGCAGTTTATGGAGTGACGACAATGAGCAGTTCTTC	CASSLWSDDNEQFF
.	.	TRBJ1-1	TRBV19	TGTGCCAGTAGATGGACAGAAGAATTCGATGAAGCTTTCTTT	CASRWTEEFDEAFF
.	TRBD2	TRBJ2-1	TRBV5-1	TGCGCCAGCAGCAGGGACGTCCCCGGGACTAGCGGGAGGGCACCCGAGCAGTTCTTC	CASSRDVPGTSGRAPEQFF
.	TRBD2	TRBJ2-2	TRBV4-1	TGCGCCAGCAGCCAAGATTTCCTAGCGGATTACGGGGAGCTGTTTTTT	CASSQDFLADYGELFF
.	.	TRBJ2-7	TRBV7-9	TGTGCCAGCAGCTTAGTTTCAGGCCGTTCCTACGAGCAGTACTTC	CASSLVSGRSYEQYF
.	.	TRBJ2-7	TRBV11-3	TGTGCCAGCAGCTTAGAAGGACTACCCTCCTACGAGCAGTACTTC	CASSLEGLPSYEQYF
.	.	TRBJ1-4	TRBV18	TGTGCCAGCTCACCCCTAGGGGCCAGAGTCTCTTCTCTAGGTGAAAAACTGTTTTTT	CASSPLGARVSSLGEKLFF